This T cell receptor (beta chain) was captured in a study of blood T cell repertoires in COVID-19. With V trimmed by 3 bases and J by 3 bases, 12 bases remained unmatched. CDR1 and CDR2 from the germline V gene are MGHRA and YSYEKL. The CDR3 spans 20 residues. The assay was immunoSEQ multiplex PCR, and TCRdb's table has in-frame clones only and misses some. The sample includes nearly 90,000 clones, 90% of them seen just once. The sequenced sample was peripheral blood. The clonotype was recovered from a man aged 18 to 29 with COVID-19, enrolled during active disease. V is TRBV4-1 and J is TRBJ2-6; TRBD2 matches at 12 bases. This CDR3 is CASSHPIPLAGGLGANVLTF. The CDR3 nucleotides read TGCGCCAGCAGCCACCCGATCCCTCTAGCGGGAGGGCTTGGGGCCAACGTCCTGACTTTC.